The 22 T cell receptor beta chains reported below all come from one sample, sequenced in a study of T cell responses to AZD1222 COVID-19 vaccine. The protocol was immunoSEQ multiplex PCR, while the TCRdb copy is restricted to in-frame clones and leaves out a portion. This table holds about 50,000 clones, over 70% found once. Source: peripheral blood, taken on day 0 of AZD1222 vaccination. All receptors derive from an adult in good health.

The chain joins TRBV20-1 to TRBJ2-3; D might be TRBD2 (5 bases). V was shortened by 3 bases and J by 0 bases, with 10 bases between the two germline ends. Germline V lookup: CDR1 DFQATT, CDR2 SNEGSKA (reference sequence). The CDR3 length is 14 residues. CDR3 sequence reads: CSASEGSSTDTQYF. The CDR3 DNA is TGCAGTGCTAGTGAGGGCTCTAGCACAGATACGCAGTATTTT.

The rearrangement joins TRBV2 to TRBJ1-4, with 8 bases fitting TRBD1. Germline CDR1 and CDR2: SNHLY and FYNNEI. CDR3 length equals 13 residues. J gave up 8 bases and V 7 bases, and 6 bases lay outside the gene matches. CDR3 nucleotides: TGTGCCAGCACGACAGGGGTTGGGGAAAAACTGTTTTTT. Amino acid sequence: CASTTGVGEKLFF.

The chain uses TRBV2 and TRBJ1-6, with TRBD1 as a possible D gene (6 bases). V was pared by 2 bases and J by 18 bases, with 11 bases between. This CDR3 region has 11 residues. CDR1 and CDR2 (germline): SNHLY, FYNNEI. CDR3 in amino acids: CASSERGAPHF. The CDR3 DNA follows: TGTGCCAGCAGTGAACGGGGGGCCCCCCACTTT.

In its sample, this clone was seen a few times. The chain links TRBV6-2 or TRBV6-3 to TRBJ2-1; weak D call: TRBD2 (5 bases). V was cut by 4 bases and J by 5 bases, with 9 bases left in between. The CDR3 totals 13 residues. In germline, CDR1 is MNHEY, CDR2 SVGEGT. The CDR3 nucleotides are TGTGCCAGCAGTTCGGGGTCTCACAATGAGCAGTTCTTC. Translating it yields CASSSGSHNEQFF.

The chain joins TRBV19 to TRBJ1-4, with D possibly matching TRBD1 (5 bases). CDR3 length: 13 amino acids. Trimming left V 9 bases short and J 3 bases short, with 11 bases between. Germline V gives CDR1 LNHDA, CDR2 SQIVND (reference sequence). CDR3 sequence: CASRDSSNEKLFF. CDR3 DNA: TGTGCCAGCCGCGACAGCTCTAATGAAAAACTGTTTTTT.

The chain employs TRBV6-5 and TRBJ2-5; TRBD2 agrees at 8 bases. The V gene's germline CDR1 is MNHEY and CDR2 SVGAGI. The V and J ends lost 8 bases and 5 bases, in that order; junction bases with no gene match: 13. The CDR3 has 15 amino acids. The CDR3 coding sequence is TGTGCCAGCGCGGTAACCAGCGGGAGATGGGAGACCCAGTACTTC. This encodes CASAVTSGRWETQYF.

J is TRBJ1-2 and V is TRBV5-4, with a weak D call TRBD1 (5 bases). Germline V gene lookup returns CDR1 SGHNT and CDR2 YYREEE (reference sequence). V dropped 1 base and J dropped 5 bases, with 12 bases sitting between them. The CDR3 spans 14 residues. The DNA for the CDR3 is TGTGCCAGCAGCTTGCCAGGGAATGGATATGGCTACACCTTC. Translating gives CASSLPGNGYGYTF.

This rearrangement joins TRBV12-3 or TRBV12-4 to TRBJ1-5; D not resolved. CDR3 size: 12 residues. Trimming stripped 0 bases from V and 5 bases from J, with 2 bases between. This CDR3 is CASSLAYQPQHF. Written as DNA, the CDR3 is TGTGCCAGCAGTTTAGCCTATCAGCCCCAGCATTTT.

On this clone itself: An end of the junction does not agree with germline; a read error may underlie this. The chain carries TRBV7-2 and TRBJ1-6, with D perhaps matching TRBD1 (6 bases). This CDR3 is built from 16 residues. Germline V CDR1 and CDR2: SGHTA, FQGNSA. CDR3 protein: CASTLRGNRNNSPLHF. The CDR3 bases are TGTGCCAGCACCTTAAGGGGGAACAGAAATAATTCACCCCTCCACTTT.

The V gene is TRBV12-3 or TRBV12-4, the J gene TRBJ1-3; 7 bases line up with TRBD1. J gave up 4 bases and V 5 bases, and 2 bases lay outside the gene matches. The CDR3 totals 13 residues. Here the CDR3 DNA reads TGTGCCAGCAGTCGGACAGGCGGAAACACCATATATTTT. It encodes CASSRTGGNTIYF.

The V and J genes are TRBV7-8 and TRBJ2-2, with 13 bases lining up with TRBD2. V lost 3 bases to trimming and J lost 5 bases; unmatched junction nucleotides: 0. Germline loops: CDR1 SGHVS, CDR2 FQNEAQ. The CDR3 is 15 residues long. CDR3 sequence reads: CASSLGLAGTGELFF. In nucleotides, the CDR3 is TGTGCCAGCAGCTTGGGACTAGCGGGGACCGGGGAGCTGTTTTTT.

The gene calls are TRBV6-1 and TRBJ1-5, with D possibly matching TRBD1 (5 bases). CDR3 length equals 15 residues. Between the trimmed V and J ends, which lost 2 bases and 11 bases, there was a span of 19 bases. Germline V gene lookup returns CDR1 MNHNS and CDR2 SASEGT. The CDR3 loop reads CASSEHGGDAQSQHF. The DNA for the CDR3 is TGTGCCAGCAGTGAACATGGAGGGGACGCTCAATCCCAGCATTTT.

The rearrangement joins TRBV4-1 to TRBJ2-7, with D perhaps TRBD1 (5 bases). The germline V and J ends were trimmed by 1 base and 0 bases, with 7 bases remaining between them. The CDR3 spans 14 residues. Germline V gene data show CDR1 as MGHRA and CDR2 as YSYEKL. CDR3 region: CASSQAQGSYEQYF. The CDR3 coding sequence is TGCGCCAGCAGCCAAGCGCAGGGCTCCTACGAGCAGTACTTC.

The genes are TRBV4-1 and TRBJ2-1; TRBD2 aligns across 11 bases. This CDR3 has 18 residues. Germline CDR1 MGHRA, CDR2 YSYEKL. V lost 4 bases to trimming and J lost 5 bases; unmatched junction nucleotides: 13. CDR3 amino acids: CASSRLLSGRARDNEQFF. For the CDR3, the DNA is TGCGCCAGCAGCCGCCTGCTTAGCGGGAGGGCCCGTGACAATGAGCAGTTCTTC.

In this sample, this clone turned up once. This chain links TRBV15 with TRBJ2-7, with D possibly called TRBD1 or TRBD2 (5 bases each). V was clipped by 0 bases and J by 2 bases, with 11 bases between them. The CDR3 spans 15 residues. CDR1 is LNHNV and CDR2 is YYDKDF in the germline V gene (reference sequence). In nucleotides, the CDR3 is TGTGCCACCAGCAGAGATAGGGACGGAGCCTACGAGCAGTACTTC. Its protein product is CATSRDRDGAYEQYF.

The rearrangement uses TRBV6-2 or TRBV6-3 and TRBJ2-5; D may be TRBD2 (6 bases). The CDR3 spans 15 residues. CDR1 is MNHEY, CDR2 SVGEGT, per germline. V lost 5 bases, J lost 4 bases, and 17 bases lay in between. The CDR3: CASSSPSGDGETQYF. DNA of the CDR3: TGTGCCAGCAGTAGCCCCTCGGGGGATGGAGAGACCCAGTACTTC.

The chain links TRBV6-5 to TRBJ2-1; the match to TRBD2 covers 14 bases. The V gene end was trimmed by 4 bases and the J gene end by 7 bases; junction bases not matched to a gene: 6. Germline V gene lookup returns CDR1 MNHEY and CDR2 SVGAGI. The CDR3 loop spans 16 amino acids. The CDR3 DNA sequence: TGTGCCAGCAGTTCAAGACTAGCGGGAGGGCCTAATGAGCAGTTCTTC. Protein product: CASSSRLAGGPNEQFF.

There are a few counts of this clone. J is TRBJ1-2 and V is TRBV19; 7 nucleotides match TRBD1. The V and J ends lost 8 bases and 3 bases, in that order; junction bases with no gene match: 3. The germline V gene has CDR1 LNHDA and CDR2 SQIVND (reference sequence). The CDR3 extends over 12 amino acids. CDR3 protein: CASRQGDYGYTF. CDR3 in DNA: TGTGCCAGTCGACAGGGAGACTATGGCTACACCTTC.

The chain is built from TRBV19 and TRBJ2-1; D uncertain. V lost 9 bases, J lost 0 bases, and 9 bases lay in between. Per the germline V gene, CDR1 is LNHDA and CDR2 is SQIVND (reference sequence). This CDR3 region has 13 residues. Here the CDR3 DNA reads TGTGCCAGCGCCCCGGGCTCCTACAATGAGCAGTTCTTC. Protein product: CASAPGSYNEQFF.

J is TRBJ1-5 and V is TRBV6-1; no definite D call. Germline values: CDR1 MNHNS, CDR2 SASEGT. The length of the CDR3 is 14 residues. The V gene lost 2 bases and the J gene lost 2 bases, with 7 bases spanning the gap. CDR3 nucleotide sequence: TGTGCCAGCAGTGAACGACCGGGCAATCAGCCCCAGCATTTT. It yields the protein CASSERPGNQPQHF.

The chain uses TRBV18 and TRBJ2-1; tentative D call: TRBD2 (6 bases). V shed 3 bases and J shed 6 bases, with 12 bases lying between them. Per germline, CDR1 KGHSH and CDR2 LQKENI. This CDR3 has 14 residues. The CDR3: CASSPAGSGNEQFF. In DNA form, the CDR3 reads TGTGCCAGCTCACCGGCCGGGAGCGGCAATGAGCAGTTCTTC.

The rearrangement uses TRBV18 and TRBJ2-1, with 13 bases matching TRBD2. In germline, CDR1 is KGHSH, CDR2 LQKENI. This CDR3 has 14 amino acids. V shed 4 bases and J 8 bases; nucleotides not matched to a gene: 2. The CDR3 DNA reads as TGTGCCAGCTCACTGACTAGCGGGAGGCATGAGCAGTTCTTC. Residues: CASSLTSGRHEQFF.